Below, 19 T cell receptor beta chains from the same sample are listed, as sequenced in a study of blood T cells in healthy people across ages. The use of a sample-barcoded 5' primer and a J-beta primer mix characterized a second PCR of roughly 7 to 11 cycles. TCRdb reprocessed the 5' RACE reads with MiXCR, giving one entry per CDR3 protein. The repertoire holds about 1 million distinct CDR3 sequences, less than 25% seen once, with around 0.7% in the top ten. The sample was also linked to a second study, of T cells of mothers and their children.

The material sequenced was blood. The source is a girl aged 2 to 10 in good health.

This clonotype has more than one count but fewer than ten. One junction end does not reproduce the germline sequence, and a read error may be involved. The chain recombines TRBV6-1 with TRBJ2-5, with D possibly matching TRBD1 (5 bases). The germline V gene has CDR1 MNHNS and CDR2 SASEGT. The CDR3 loop spans 15 amino acids. CDR3 in DNA: TGTGCCAGCAGTGGGGTACCAGGGAATAACGATGAGCAGCTCTTC. It translates to CASSGVPGNNDEQLF.

The CDR3 sequence is CASSLTAASGANVLTF. The DNA of the CDR3 is TGTGCCAGCAGCTTAACTGCAGCTTCTGGGGCCAACGTCCTGACTTTC. J is TRBJ2-6 and V is TRBV7-3; D remains unclear. From germline, CDR1 is SGHTA and CDR2 FQGTGA. The length of the CDR3 is 16 residues. Deletions cut 0 bases from V and 1 base from J, with 7 bases between.

This clonotype has only a few counts. The J gene is TRBJ2-2, the V gene TRBV11-1, with 7 bases fitting TRBD1. The V and J ends lost 8 bases and 0 bases, in that order; junction bases with no gene match: 9. The CDR3 length is 16 residues. The germline V gene encodes CDR1 SGHAT and CDR2 FQDESV (reference sequence). The CDR3 bases are TGTGCCAGCTGCGTCGGGACAGACGCGAACACCGGGGAGCTGTTTTTT. Residues: CASCVGTDANTGELFF.

The genes are TRBV12-3 or TRBV12-4 and TRBJ2-2; D not certain. V lost 1 base and J 1 base, leaving 7 bases between the germline ends. The CDR3 extends over 15 amino acids. CDR3: CASSLGFLNTGELFF. Written as DNA, the CDR3 is TGTGCCAGCAGTTTAGGATTTCTGAACACCGGGGAGCTGTTTTTT.

In this sample, this clonotype turned up a few times. This chain uses TRBV5-1 with TRBJ2-1; 8 positions match TRBD2. This CDR3 region has 15 residues. Germline lookup yields CDR1 SGHRS and CDR2 YFSETQ. Trimming cost V 4 bases and J 7 bases; bases outside gene matches: 10. The CDR3 sequence: CASSGTSSGLNEQFF. CDR3 coding DNA: TGCGCCAGCAGCGGAACGTCTAGCGGGCTAAATGAGCAGTTCTTC. The whole variable domain, filled in from reference TRBV5-1 and TRBJ2-1, reads KAGVTQTPRYLIKTRGQQVTLSCSPISGHRSVSWYQQTPGQGLQFLFEYFSETQRNKGNFPGRFSGRQFSNSRSEMNVSTLELGDSALYLCASSGTSSGLNEQFFGPGTRLTVL.

In its sample, this clonotype was seen a few times. This rearrangement joins TRBV5-1 to TRBJ2-7, with 8 bases lining up with TRBD1. This CDR3 contains 15 residues. Germline assignment: CDR1 SGHRS and CDR2 YFSETQ. The V segment lost 4 bases and the J segment 2 bases; nucleotides outside the gene matches: 8. The CDR3 loop is CASSTSGTGAYEQYF. The CDR3 nucleotides are TGCGCCAGCAGCACCTCCGGGACAGGTGCCTACGAGCAGTACTTC. The variable domain in full, with the rest retrieved from reference TRBV5-1 and TRBJ2-7, is KAGVTQTPRYLIKTRGQQVTLSCSPISGHRSVSWYQQTPGQGLQFLFEYFSETQRNKGNFPGRFSGRQFSNSRSEMNVSTLELGDSALYLCASSTSGTGAYEQYFGPGTRLTVT.

This chain joins TRBV29-1 and TRBJ2-1; 11 bases fit TRBD2. V lost 6 bases and J lost 0; bases outside the gene matches: 7. The germline V gene has CDR1 SQVTM and CDR2 ANQGSEA. The CDR3 length is 16 residues. The CDR3, as DNA: TGCAGCGTGGAACTGGGACTAGCGGCCTCCTACAATGAGCAGTTCTTC. This translates into CSVELGLAASYNEQFF.

This clonotype occurred many times. Here the CDR3 reads CASSLPDTYNEQFF. CDR3 coding DNA: TGTGCCAGCAGCTTACCCGACACCTACAATGAGCAGTTCTTC. The chain carries TRBV7-2 and TRBJ2-1; D not certain. The CDR3 has 14 amino acids. Germline V gene sequence: CDR1 SGHTA, CDR2 FQGNSA. Trimming took off 2 bases at V and 2 bases at J, with 7 bases between the two ends.

Comment on this clonotype: At one boundary the junction diverges from the germline segment, which might be a read error. The chain combines TRBV6-1 with TRBJ1-2; 7 bases align to TRBD1. Germline CDR1 reads MNHNS; CDR2 reads SASEGT. CDR3 size: 13 residues. CDR3 sequence reads: CASSGQIQGGYAF. CDR3 nucleotides: TGTGCCAGCAGTGGGCAGATCCAGGGGGGCTACGCCTTC.

The rearrangement uses TRBV7-8 and TRBJ2-7; 7 positions match TRBD1. Trimming cost V 1 base and J 5 bases; bases outside gene matches: 5. The germline V gene has CDR1 SGHVS and CDR2 FQNEAQ. The CDR3 loop spans 14 amino acids. The CDR3 reads CASSLEGQFNEQYF. CDR3 sequence (DNA): TGTGCCAGCAGCTTAGAGGGACAGTTTAACGAGCAGTACTTC.

The chain carries TRBV20-1 and TRBJ2-2; 10 bases map to TRBD2. This CDR3 comprises 13 residues. In germline, CDR1 is DFQATT, CDR2 SNEGSKA (reference sequence). V shed 6 bases and J 7 bases; nucleotides not matched to a gene: 5. The CDR3 DNA sequence: TGCAGTGCGGGGACTAGCGATCACGGGGAGCTGTTTTTT. Protein sequence: CSAGTSDHGELFF.

This clonotype has only a few counts. This rearrangement joins TRBV20-1 to TRBJ2-7, with 8 bases lining up with TRBD1. The CDR3 sequence is 14 residues long. The germline V gene encodes CDR1 DFQATT and CDR2 SNEGSKA (reference sequence). V was clipped by 3 bases and J by 4 bases; unmatched bases: 8. This chain's CDR3 is CSASILGQGYEQYF. CDR3 nucleotide sequence: TGCAGTGCTAGTATCCTCGGACAGGGTTACGAGCAGTACTTC.

Of note for this clonotype: A read error may produce the germline difference seen at one junction end. V and J are TRBV7-7 and TRBJ2-5, with D unresolved. The CDR3 contains 15 residues. Per the germline V gene, CDR1 is SSHAT and CDR2 is FNYEAQ (reference sequence). This chain's CDR3 is CASSLAPGGGETQYF. DNA for the CDR3: TGTGCTAGCAGCTTAGCCCCGGGCGGCGGCGAGACCCAGTACTTC.

This clonotype has a handful of counts. The chain recombines TRBV2 with TRBJ2-3; perhaps TRBD2 as D (6 bases). The V end was cut by 3 bases, the J end by 0 bases, with 13 bases between. The CDR3 is 16 residues long. Germline CDR1 reads SNHLY; CDR2 reads FYNNEI. Here the CDR3 DNA reads TGTGCCAGCAGTGATGAGGGGACTCCTAGCACAGATACGCAGTATTTT. It codes for CASSDEGTPSTDTQYF.

The chain joins TRBV28 to TRBJ2-7; TRBD1 or TRBD2 may be the D gene (5 bases each). The CDR3 spans 15 residues. Between the trimmed V and J ends, which lost 3 bases and 2 bases, there was a span of 14 bases. The V gene's germline CDR1 is MDHEN and CDR2 SYDVKM. The CDR3 protein is CASSFRGTPTYEQYF. As DNA, the CDR3 is TGTGCCAGCAGTTTTCGAGGGACCCCCACCTACGAGCAGTACTTC.

This clonotype was counted between two and nine times. This chain uses TRBV7-2 with TRBJ1-5, with 10 positions matching TRBD1. The germline V gene encodes CDR1 SGHTA and CDR2 FQGNSA. The CDR3 has 14 amino acids. CDR3: CASDPGQGLQPQHF. Written as DNA, the CDR3 is TGTGCGAGCGACCCGGGACAGGGGCTTCAGCCCCAGCATTTT. The full variable domain, completed using reference TRBV7-2 and TRBJ1-5, is GAGVSQSPSNKVTEKGKDVELRCDPISGHTALYWYRQSLGQGLEFLIYFQGNSAPDKSGLPSDRFSAERTGGSVSTLTIQRTQQEDSAVYLCASDPGQGLQPQHFGDGTRLSIL.

The chain couples TRBV3-1 to TRBJ2-5, with D perhaps matching TRBD1 (5 bases). CDR1 and CDR2 from the germline V gene are LGHDT and YNNKEL (reference sequence). The V end was cut by 0 bases, the J end by 1 base, with 9 bases between. The CDR3 contains 15 residues. Here the CDR3 reads CASSQEWTTQETQYF. Here the CDR3 DNA reads TGTGCCAGCAGCCAAGAATGGACAACCCAAGAGACCCAGTACTTC.

Here the CDR3 reads CASSLNQARETQYF. Here the CDR3 DNA reads TGTGCCAGCAGCCTAAACCAGGCCCGAGAGACCCAGTACTTC. The chain recombines TRBV3-1 with TRBJ2-5; D is unresolved. Germline loops: CDR1 LGHDT, CDR2 YNNKEL (reference sequence). V dropped 4 bases and J dropped 4 bases, with 13 bases sitting between them. This CDR3 is 14 amino acids long.

The rearrangement links TRBV13 to TRBJ1-1; maybe TRBD1 (5 bases). Germline CDR1 and CDR2: PRHDT and FYEKMQ (reference sequence). Between the trimmed V and J ends, which lost 1 base and 3 bases, there was a span of 15 bases. There are 16 residues in the CDR3. The CDR3 DNA sequence: TGTGCCAGCAGCTTAGATGAGGGGACTCGCGACACTGAAGCTTTCTTT. Translating gives CASSLDEGTRDTEAFF.